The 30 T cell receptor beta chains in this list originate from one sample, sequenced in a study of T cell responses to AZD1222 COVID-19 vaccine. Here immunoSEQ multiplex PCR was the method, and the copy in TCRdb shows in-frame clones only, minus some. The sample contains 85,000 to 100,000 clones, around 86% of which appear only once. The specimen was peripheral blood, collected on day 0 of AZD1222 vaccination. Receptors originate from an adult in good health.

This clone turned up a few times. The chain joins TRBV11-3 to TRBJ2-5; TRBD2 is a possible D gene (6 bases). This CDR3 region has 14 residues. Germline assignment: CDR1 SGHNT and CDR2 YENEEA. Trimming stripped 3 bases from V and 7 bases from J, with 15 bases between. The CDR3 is CASSFSAAGGTQYF. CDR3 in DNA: TGTGCCAGCAGCTTCTCGGCGGCCGGGGGGACCCAGTACTTC.

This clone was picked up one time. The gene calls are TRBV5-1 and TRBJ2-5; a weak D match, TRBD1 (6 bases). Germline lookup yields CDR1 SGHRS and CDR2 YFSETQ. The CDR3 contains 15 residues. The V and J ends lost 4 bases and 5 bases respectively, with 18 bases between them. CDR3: CASSPAQGPQETQYF. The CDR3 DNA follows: TGCGCCAGCAGCCCGGCACAGGGTCCTCAGGAGACCCAGTACTTC. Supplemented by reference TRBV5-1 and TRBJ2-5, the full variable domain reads KAGVTQTPRYLIKTRGQQVTLSCSPISGHRSVSWYQQTPGQGLQFLFEYFSETQRNKGNFPGRFSGRQFSNSRSEMNVSTLELGDSALYLCASSPAQGPQETQYFGPGTRLLVL.

CDR3 sequence: CAISDPDRATNEKLFF. As DNA, the CDR3 is TGTGCCATCAGTGATCCGGACAGGGCAACTAATGAAAAACTGTTTTTT. This chain uses TRBV10-3 with TRBJ1-4, with TRBD1 identical over 8 bases. The CDR3 covers 16 residues. Germline loops: CDR1 ENHRY, CDR2 SYGVKD. V dropped 3 bases and J dropped 0; count of bases not matched to a gene: 3.

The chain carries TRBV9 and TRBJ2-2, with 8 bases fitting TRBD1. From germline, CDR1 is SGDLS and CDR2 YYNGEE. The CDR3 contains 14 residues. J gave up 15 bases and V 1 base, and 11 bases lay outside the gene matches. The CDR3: CASSVNPQGARVFF. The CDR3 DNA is TGTGCCAGCAGCGTAAATCCGCAGGGGGCTCGGGTGTTTTTT.

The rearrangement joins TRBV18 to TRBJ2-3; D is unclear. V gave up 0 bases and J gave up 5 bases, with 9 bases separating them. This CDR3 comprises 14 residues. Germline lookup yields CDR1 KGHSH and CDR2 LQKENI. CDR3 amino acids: CASSPPIFGDTQYF. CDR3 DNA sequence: TGTGCCAGCTCACCACCGATCTTTGGAGATACGCAGTATTTT.

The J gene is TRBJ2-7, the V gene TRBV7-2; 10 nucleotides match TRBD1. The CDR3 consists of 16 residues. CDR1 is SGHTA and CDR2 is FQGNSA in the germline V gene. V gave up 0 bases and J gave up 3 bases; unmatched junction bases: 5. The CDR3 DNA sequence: TGTGCCAGCAGCTTAGCGGGGGGGACAGGGGACTACGAGCAGTACTTC. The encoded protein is CASSLAGGTGDYEQYF. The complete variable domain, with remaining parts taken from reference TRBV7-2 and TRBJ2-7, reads GAGVSQSPSNKVTEKGKDVELRCDPISGHTALYWYRQSLGQGLEFLIYFQGNSAPDKSGLPSDRFSAERTGGSVSTLTIQRTQQEDSAVYLCASSLAGGTGDYEQYFGPGTRLTVT.

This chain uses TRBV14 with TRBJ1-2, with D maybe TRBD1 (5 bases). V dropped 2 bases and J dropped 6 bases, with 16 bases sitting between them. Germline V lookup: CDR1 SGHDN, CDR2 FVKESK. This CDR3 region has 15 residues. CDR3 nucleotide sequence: TGTGCCAGCAGCCAACAGGGTCTCCGTGGTGATGGCTACACCTTC. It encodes CASSQQGLRGDGYTF.

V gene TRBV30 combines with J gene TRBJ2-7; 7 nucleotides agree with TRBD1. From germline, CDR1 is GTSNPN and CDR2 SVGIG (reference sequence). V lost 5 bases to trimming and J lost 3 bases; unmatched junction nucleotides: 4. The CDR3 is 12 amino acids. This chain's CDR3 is CAWAGGVYEQYF. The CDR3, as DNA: TGTGCCTGGGCAGGGGGAGTCTACGAGCAGTACTTC.

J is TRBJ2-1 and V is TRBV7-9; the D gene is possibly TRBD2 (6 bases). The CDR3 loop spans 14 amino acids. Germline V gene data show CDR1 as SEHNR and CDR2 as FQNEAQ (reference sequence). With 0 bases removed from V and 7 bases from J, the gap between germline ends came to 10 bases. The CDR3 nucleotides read TGTGCCAGCAGCTTAGCGGCGGGAACAAATGAGCAGTTCTTC. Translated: CASSLAAGTNEQFF.

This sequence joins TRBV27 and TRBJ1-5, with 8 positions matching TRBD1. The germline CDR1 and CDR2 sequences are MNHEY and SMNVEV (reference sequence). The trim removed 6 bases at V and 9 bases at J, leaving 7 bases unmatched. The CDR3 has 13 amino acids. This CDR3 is CASRQGAHRPQHF. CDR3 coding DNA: TGTGCCAGCAGGCAGGGGGCCCATCGGCCCCAGCATTTT.

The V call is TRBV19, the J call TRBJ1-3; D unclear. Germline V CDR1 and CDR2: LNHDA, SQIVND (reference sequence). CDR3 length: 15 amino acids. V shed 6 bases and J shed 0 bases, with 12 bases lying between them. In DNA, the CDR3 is TGTGCCAGTAGAGAGGACCCCAGCTCTGGAAACACCATATATTTT. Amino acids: CASREDPSSGNTIYF.

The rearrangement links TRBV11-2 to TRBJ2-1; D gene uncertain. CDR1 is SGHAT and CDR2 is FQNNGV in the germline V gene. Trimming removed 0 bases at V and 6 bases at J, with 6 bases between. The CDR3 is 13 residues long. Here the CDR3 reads CASSLDVGNEQFF. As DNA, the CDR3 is TGTGCCAGCAGCTTAGATGTCGGCAATGAGCAGTTCTTC.

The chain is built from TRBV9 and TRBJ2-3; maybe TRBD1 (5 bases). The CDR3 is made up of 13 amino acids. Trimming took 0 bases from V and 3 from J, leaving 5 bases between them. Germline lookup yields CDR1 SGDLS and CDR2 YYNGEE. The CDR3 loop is CASSVAGTDTQYF. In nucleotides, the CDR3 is TGTGCCAGCAGCGTAGCAGGGACAGATACGCAGTATTTT.

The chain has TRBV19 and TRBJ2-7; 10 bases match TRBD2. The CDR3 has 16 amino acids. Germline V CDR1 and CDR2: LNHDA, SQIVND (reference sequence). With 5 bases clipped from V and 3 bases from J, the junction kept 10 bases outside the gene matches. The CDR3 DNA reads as TGTGCCAGTAGTCCTAGCGGGAGCGTGCGAGGCTACGAGCAGTACTTC. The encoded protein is CASSPSGSVRGYEQYF.

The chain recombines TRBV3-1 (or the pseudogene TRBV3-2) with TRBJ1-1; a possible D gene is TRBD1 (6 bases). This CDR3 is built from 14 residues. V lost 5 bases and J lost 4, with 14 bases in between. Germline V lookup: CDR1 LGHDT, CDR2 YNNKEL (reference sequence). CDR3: CASSKGYRVTEAFF. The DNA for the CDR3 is TGTGCCAGCAGCAAGGGGTACAGGGTCACTGAAGCTTTCTTT.

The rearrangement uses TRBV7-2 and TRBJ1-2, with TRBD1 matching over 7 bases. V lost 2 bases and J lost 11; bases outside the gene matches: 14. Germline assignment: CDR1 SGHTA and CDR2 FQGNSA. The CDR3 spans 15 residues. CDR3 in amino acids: CASSLSRFQTGSYTF. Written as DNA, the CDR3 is TGTGCCAGCAGCTTATCCCGCTTCCAGACAGGGAGTTACACCTTC.

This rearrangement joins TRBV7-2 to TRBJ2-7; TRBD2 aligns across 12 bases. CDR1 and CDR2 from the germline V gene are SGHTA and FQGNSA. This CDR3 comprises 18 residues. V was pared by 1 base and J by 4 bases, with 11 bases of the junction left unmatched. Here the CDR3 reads CASSLDRPSGGAGYEQYF. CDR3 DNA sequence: TGTGCCAGCAGCTTAGACCGTCCTAGCGGGGGGGCGGGGTACGAGCAGTACTTC.

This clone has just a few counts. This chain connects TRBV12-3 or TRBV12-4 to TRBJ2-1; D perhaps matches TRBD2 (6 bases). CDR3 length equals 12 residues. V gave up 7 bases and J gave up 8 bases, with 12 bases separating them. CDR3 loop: CASMGGADEQFF. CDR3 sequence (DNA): TGTGCCAGCATGGGGGGAGCCGATGAGCAGTTCTTC.

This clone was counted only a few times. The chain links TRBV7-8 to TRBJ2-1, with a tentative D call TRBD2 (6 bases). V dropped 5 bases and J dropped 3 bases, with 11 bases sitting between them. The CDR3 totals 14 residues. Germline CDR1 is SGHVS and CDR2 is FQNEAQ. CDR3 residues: CASSTLGGYNEQFF. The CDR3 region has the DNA TGTGCCAGCAGCACCCTGGGGGGCTACAATGAGCAGTTCTTC. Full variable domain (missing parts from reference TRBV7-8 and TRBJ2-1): GAGVSQSPRYKVAKRGQDVALRCDPISGHVSLFWYQQALGQGPEFLTYFQNEAQLDKSGLPSDRFFAERPEGSVSTLKIQRTQQEDSAVYLCASSTLGGYNEQFFGPGTRLTVL.

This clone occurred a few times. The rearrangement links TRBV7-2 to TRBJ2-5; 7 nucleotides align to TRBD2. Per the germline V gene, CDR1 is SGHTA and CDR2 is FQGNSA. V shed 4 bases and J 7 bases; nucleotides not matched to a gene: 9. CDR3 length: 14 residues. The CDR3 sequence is CASSSPTSRGTQYF. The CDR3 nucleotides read TGTGCCAGCAGCTCCCCGACTAGCCGCGGGACCCAGTACTTC.

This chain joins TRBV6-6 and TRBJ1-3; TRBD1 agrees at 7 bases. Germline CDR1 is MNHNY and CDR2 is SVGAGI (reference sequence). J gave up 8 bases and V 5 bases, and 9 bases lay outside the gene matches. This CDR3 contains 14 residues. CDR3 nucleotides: TGTGCCAGCAGTGGATGGGACAGACCAGACACCATATATTTT. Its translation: CASSGWDRPDTIYF.

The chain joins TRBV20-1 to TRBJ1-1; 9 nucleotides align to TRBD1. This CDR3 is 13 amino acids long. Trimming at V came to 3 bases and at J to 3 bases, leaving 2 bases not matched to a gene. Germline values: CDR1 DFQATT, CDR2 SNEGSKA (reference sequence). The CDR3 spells CSASRQGDTEAFF. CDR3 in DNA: TGCAGTGCTAGTCGACAGGGGGACACTGAAGCTTTCTTT.

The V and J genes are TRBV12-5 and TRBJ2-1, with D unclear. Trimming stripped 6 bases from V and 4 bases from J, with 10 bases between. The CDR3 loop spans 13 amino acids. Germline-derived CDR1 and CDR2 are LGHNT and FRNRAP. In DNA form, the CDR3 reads TGTGCTAGTGGGGACCCGAATTACAATGAGCAGTTCTTC. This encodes CASGDPNYNEQFF.

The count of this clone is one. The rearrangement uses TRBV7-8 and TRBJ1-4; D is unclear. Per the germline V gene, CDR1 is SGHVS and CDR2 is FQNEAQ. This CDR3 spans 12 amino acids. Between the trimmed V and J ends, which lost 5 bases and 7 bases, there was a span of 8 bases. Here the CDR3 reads CASSNNGEKLFF. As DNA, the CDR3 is TGTGCCAGCAGCAATAATGGTGAAAAACTGTTTTTT.

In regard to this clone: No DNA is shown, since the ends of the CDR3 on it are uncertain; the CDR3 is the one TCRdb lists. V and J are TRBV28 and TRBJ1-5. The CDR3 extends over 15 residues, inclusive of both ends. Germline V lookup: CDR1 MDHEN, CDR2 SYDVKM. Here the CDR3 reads CASSSSADGNQPQHF.

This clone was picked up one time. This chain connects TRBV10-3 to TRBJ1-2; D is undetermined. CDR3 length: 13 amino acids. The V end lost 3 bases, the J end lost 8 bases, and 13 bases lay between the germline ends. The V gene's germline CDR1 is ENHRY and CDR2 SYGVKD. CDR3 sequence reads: CAISDLGVRGYTF. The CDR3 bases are TGTGCCATCAGTGATCTCGGGGTACGGGGCTACACCTTC.

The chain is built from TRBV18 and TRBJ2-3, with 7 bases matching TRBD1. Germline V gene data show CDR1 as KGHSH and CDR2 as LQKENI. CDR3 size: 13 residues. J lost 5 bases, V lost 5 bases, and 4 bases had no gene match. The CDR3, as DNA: TGTGCCAGCTCAATACGACAGGGAGATACGCAGTATTTT. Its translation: CASSIRQGDTQYF. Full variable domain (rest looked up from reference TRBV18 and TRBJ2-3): NAGVMQNPRHLVRRRGQEARLRCSPMKGHSHVYWYRQLPEEGLKFMVYLQKENIIDESGMPKERFSAEFPKEGPSILRIQQVVRGDSAAYFCASSIRQGDTQYFGPGTRLTVL.

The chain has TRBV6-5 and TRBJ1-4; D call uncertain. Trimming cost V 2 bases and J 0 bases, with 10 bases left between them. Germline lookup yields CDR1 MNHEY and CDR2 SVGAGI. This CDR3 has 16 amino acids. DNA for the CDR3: TGTGCCAGCAGTTACGAGGTTCCCGCAACTAATGAAAAACTGTTTTTT. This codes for CASSYEVPATNEKLFF.

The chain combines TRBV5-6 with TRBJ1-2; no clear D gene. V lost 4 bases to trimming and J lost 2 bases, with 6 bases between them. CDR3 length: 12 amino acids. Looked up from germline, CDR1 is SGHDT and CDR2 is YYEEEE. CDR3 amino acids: CASSAYNYGYTF. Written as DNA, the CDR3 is TGTGCCAGCAGCGCTTACAACTATGGCTACACCTTC.

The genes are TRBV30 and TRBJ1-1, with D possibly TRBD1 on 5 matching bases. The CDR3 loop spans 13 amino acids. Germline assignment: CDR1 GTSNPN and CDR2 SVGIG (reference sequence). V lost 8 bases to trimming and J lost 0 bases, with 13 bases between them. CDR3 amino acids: CAGRRTLNTEAFF. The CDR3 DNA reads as TGTGCCGGGCGGAGGACACTGAACACTGAAGCTTTCTTT.